This entry features one T cell receptor beta chain sequence. Some clones are missing from TCRdb's copy, which holds only in-frame ones; the method was immunoSEQ multiplex PCR. The sample shows 150,000 or so clones, more than 75% of them seen only once. The sample originates from a study of blood T cell repertoires in COVID-19. For the study at large: Sites across the United States, Italy and Spain contributed samples from acute and convalescent COVID-19. The analysed material was cDNA or gDNA that came from T cells, B-cell-depleted T cells, or PBMCs.

The V gene lost 3 bases and the J gene lost 1 base, with 13 bases spanning the gap. The CDR3 consists of 16 residues. From germline, CDR1 is MGHDK and CDR2 SYGVNS. The specimen sequenced was peripheral blood. This chain joins TRBV25-1 and TRBJ1-5, with no clear D. The sequence was collected from a woman between 45 and 60 years old with COVID-19, enrolled during active disease. Written as DNA, the CDR3 is TGTGCCAGCAGTGATTCAGGTCAAGGAAGCAATCAGCCCCAGCATTTT. The encoded protein is CASSDSGQGSNQPQHF.